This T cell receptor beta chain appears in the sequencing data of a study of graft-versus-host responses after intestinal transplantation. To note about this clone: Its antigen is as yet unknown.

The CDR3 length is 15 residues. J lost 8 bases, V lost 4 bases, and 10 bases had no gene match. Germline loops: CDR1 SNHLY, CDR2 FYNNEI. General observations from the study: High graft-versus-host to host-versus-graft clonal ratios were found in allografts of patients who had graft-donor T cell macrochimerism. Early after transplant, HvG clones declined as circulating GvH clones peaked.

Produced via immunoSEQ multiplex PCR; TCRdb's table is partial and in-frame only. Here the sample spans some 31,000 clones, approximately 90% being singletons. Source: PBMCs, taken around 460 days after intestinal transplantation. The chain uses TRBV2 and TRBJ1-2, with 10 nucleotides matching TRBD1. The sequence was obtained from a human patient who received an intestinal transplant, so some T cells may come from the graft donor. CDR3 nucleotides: TGTGCCAGCAGTGTCGGTCGACAGGGGGCGCGAGGCTACACCTTC. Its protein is CASSVGRQGARGYTF.